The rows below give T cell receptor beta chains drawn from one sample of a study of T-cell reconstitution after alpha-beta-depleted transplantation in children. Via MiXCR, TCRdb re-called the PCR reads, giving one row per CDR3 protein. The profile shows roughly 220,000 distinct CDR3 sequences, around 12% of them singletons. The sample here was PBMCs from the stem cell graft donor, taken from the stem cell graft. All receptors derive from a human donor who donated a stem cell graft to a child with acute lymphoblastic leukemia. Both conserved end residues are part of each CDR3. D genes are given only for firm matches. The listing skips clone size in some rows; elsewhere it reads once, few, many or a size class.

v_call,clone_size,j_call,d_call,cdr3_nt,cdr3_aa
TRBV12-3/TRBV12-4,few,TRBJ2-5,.,TGTGCCAGCGCCCGGGGGGCGAGACAAGAGACCCAGTACTTC,CASARGARQETQYF
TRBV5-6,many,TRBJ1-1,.,TGTGCCAGCAGCAGAATTACCTCAGGGCGTGGGGGGGCTTTCTTT,CASSRITSGRGGAFF
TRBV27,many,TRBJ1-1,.,TGTGCCAGCAGTACCCAGGGAACTGAAGCTTTCTTT,CASSTQGTEAFF
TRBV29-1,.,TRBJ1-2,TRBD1,TGCAGCGTTGGTTGGACAGGGGTCTATGGCTACACCTTC,CSVGWTGVYGYTF
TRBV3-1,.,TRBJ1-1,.,TGTGCCAGCAGCCAAGTATGGAACACTGAAGCTTTCTTT,CASSQVWNTEAFF
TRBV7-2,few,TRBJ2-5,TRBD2,TGTGCCAGCAGCTCGCGGACTAGCGGGAGTGAGAAAGAGACCCAGTACTTC,CASSSRTSGSEKETQYF
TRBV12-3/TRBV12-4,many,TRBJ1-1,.,TGTGCCAGCAGTCTTACTTTAGGCAGGGACACTGAAGCTTTCTTT,CASSLTLGRDTEAFF
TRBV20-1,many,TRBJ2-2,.,TGCAGTGCTAGAGATGACACCGGGGAGCTGTTTTTT,CSARDDTGELFF
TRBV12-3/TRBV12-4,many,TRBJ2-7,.,TGTGCCAGCACCCTGGAAGTAATGGGCCTAGGAGAGCAGTACTTC,CASTLEVMGLGEQYF
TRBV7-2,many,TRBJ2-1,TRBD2,TGTGCCAGCAGTACTAGCGGGACGACAAGTGAGCAGTTCTTC,CASSTSGTTSEQFF
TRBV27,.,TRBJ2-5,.,TGTGCCAGCCGGTACAGGTACCAAGAGACCCAGTACTTC,CASRYRYQETQYF
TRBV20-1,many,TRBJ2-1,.,TGCAGTGCTAGAGATAAATCTGGGTCCTACAATGAGCAGTTCTTC,CSARDKSGSYNEQFF
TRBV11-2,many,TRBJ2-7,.,TGTGCCAGCAGCTTACCCTTCGGCGAGCAGTACTTC,CASSLPFGEQYF
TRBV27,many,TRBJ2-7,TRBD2,TGTGCCAGCAGTTTAACTAGCGGGAGCTACGAGCAGTACTTC,CASSLTSGSYEQYF